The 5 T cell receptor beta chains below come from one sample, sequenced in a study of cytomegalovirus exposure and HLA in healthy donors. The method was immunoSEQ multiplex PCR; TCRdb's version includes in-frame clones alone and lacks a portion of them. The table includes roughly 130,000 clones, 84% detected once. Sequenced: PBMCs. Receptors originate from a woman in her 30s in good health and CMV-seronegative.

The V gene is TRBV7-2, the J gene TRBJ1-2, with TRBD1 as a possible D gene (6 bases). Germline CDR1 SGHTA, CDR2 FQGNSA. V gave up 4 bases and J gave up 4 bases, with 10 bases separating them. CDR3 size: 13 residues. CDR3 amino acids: CASSSDSFYGYTF. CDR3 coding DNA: TGTGCCAGCAGCTCGGACAGCTTCTATGGCTACACCTTC. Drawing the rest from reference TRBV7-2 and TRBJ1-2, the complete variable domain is GAGVSQSPSNKVTEKGKDVELRCDPISGHTALYWYRQSLGQGLEFLIYFQGNSAPDKSGLPSDRFSAERTGGSVSTLTIQRTQQEDSAVYLCASSSDSFYGYTFGSGTRLTVV.

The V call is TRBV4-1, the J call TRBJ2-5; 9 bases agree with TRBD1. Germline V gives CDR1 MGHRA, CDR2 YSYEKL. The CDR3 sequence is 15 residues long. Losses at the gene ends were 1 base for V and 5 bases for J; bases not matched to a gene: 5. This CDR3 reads CASSQVGTGYETQYF. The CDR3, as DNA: TGCGCCAGCAGCCAAGTGGGGACAGGGTACGAGACCCAGTACTTC.

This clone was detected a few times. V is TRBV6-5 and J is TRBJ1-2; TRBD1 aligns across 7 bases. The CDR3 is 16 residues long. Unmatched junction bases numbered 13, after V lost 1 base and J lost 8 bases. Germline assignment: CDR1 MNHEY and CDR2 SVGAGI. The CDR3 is CASSYFTTGIYAGYTF. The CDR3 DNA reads TGTGCCAGCAGTTACTTTACGACAGGGATCTATGCGGGCTACACCTTC.

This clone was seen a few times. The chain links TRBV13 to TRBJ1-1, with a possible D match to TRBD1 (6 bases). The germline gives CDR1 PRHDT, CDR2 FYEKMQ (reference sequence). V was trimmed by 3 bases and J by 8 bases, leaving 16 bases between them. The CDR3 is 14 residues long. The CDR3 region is CASSLPGHRGEAFF. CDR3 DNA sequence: TGTGCCAGCAGCTTGCCGGGACACCGGGGAGAAGCTTTCTTT.

CDR3 DNA: TGTGCCAGCAGCAGGAGGTCGGGTTTTTATGGCTACACCTTC. Translating it yields CASSRRSGFYGYTF. This chain joins TRBV5-4 and TRBJ1-2; D not certain. CDR1 SGHNT and CDR2 YYREEE come from the germline V gene (reference sequence). Trimming left V 4 bases short and J 5 bases short, with 15 bases between. This CDR3 has 14 amino acids.